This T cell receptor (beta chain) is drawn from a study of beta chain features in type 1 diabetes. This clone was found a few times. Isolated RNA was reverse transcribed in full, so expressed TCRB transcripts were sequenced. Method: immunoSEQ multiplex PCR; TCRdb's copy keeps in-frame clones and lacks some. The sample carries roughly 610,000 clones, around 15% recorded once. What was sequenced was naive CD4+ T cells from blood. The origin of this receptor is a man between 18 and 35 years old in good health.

For the CDR3, the DNA is TGTGCCAGCAGTCCATTCCCGGGACTTACCTACGAGCAGTACTTC. The encoded protein is CASSPFPGLTYEQYF. V usage is TRBV27 and J usage is TRBJ2-7; D may be TRBD2 (6 bases). Germline V gene sequence: CDR1 MNHEY, CDR2 SMNVEV (reference sequence). This CDR3 spans 15 amino acids. V gave up 5 bases and J gave up 2 bases, with 16 bases separating them.